This entry lists 24 T cell receptor beta chains sequenced from one sample in a study of neurological immune-mediated disorders. From the 5' RACE reads, TCRdb called clonotypes with MiXCR, one entry per CDR3 protein. The profile shows some 80,000 distinct CDR3 sequences, 4.5% to 7.5% of them singletons. Time point noted: longitudinal time-point 2. The sequencing input was PBMCs. Every receptor here comes from a woman aged 60-70 years with multiple sclerosis.

This clonotype was observed at least ten times. The rearrangement joins TRBV12-3 or TRBV12-4 to TRBJ1-2, with D possibly matching TRBD1 (5 bases). This CDR3 comprises 15 residues. V lost 1 base, J lost 0 bases, and 9 bases lay in between. CDR3 coding DNA: TGTGCCAGCAGTTTAGGGGGGACGGCTAACTATGGCTACACCTTC. Translation: CASSLGGTANYGYTF.

This clonotype showed up many times. The V and J genes are TRBV20-1 and TRBJ2-3; TRBD2 matches at 7 bases. The length of the CDR3 is 14 residues. V lost 6 bases, J lost 2 bases, and 8 bases stayed unmatched. Germline loops: CDR1 DFQATT, CDR2 SNEGSKA (reference sequence). CDR3 sequence (DNA): TGCAGTGCCCCAGCGGGGAGACTCACAGATACGCAGTATTTT. Its protein is CSAPAGRLTDTQYF.

In this sample, this clonotype turned up many times. V usage is TRBV20-1 and J usage is TRBJ2-7, with D perhaps given as TRBD1 or TRBD2 (6 bases each). V was pared by 0 bases and J by 7 bases, with 22 bases between. This CDR3 is built from 16 residues. Germline CDR1 reads DFQATT; CDR2 reads SNEGSKA (reference sequence). The CDR3 nucleotides read TGCAGTGCTAGAGATCCGGAACAGGGAGGTCGTTTGGAGCAGTACTTC. The encoded protein is CSARDPEQGGRLEQYF.

The table lists this clonotype with many counts. The V gene is TRBV6-5, the J gene TRBJ1-6, with unresolved D. The V end was cut by 2 bases, the J end by 0 bases, with 11 bases between. CDR3 length equals 17 residues. Germline loops: CDR1 MNHEY, CDR2 SVGAGI. The CDR3 DNA reads as TGTGCCAGCAGTTACGGGCGGGGAAGCTCCTATAATTCACCCCTCCACTTT. It codes for CASSYGRGSSYNSPLHF.

For the CDR3, the DNA is TGCAGCGGCCGGGACAGCACCTACGAGCAGTACTTC. It codes for CSGRDSTYEQYF. V and J are TRBV29-1 and TRBJ2-7; 7 nucleotides match TRBD1. V lost 7 bases and J lost 2; bases outside the gene matches: 5. The germline gives CDR1 SQVTM, CDR2 ANQGSEA. The CDR3 runs to 12 residues.

The sample holds many counts of this clonotype. This sequence joins TRBV7-2 and TRBJ2-1; D call uncertain. The V gene lost 1 base and the J gene lost 5 bases, with 9 bases spanning the gap. CDR3 length: 14 amino acids. Germline assignment: CDR1 SGHTA and CDR2 FQGNSA. The CDR3 nucleotides are TGTGCCAGCAGCTTAGGGTTTCGGGACAATGAGCAGTTCTTC. Its protein is CASSLGFRDNEQFF.

This clonotype was found many times. This sequence joins TRBV5-8 and TRBJ2-7; possible D gene TRBD2, 5 bases. V lost 4 bases, J lost 2 bases, and 19 bases lay in between. Germline CDR1 reads SGHTS; CDR2 reads YDEGEE. This CDR3 region has 16 residues. The CDR3 nucleotides are TGTGCCAGCAGCACCGGACTCCAGTCTCTCACCTACGAGCAGTACTTC. Its protein is CASSTGLQSLTYEQYF.

This clonotype was seen many times. The chain carries TRBV7-2 and TRBJ2-1; perhaps TRBD2 as D (5 bases). The CDR3 consists of 13 residues. The V end was cut by 5 bases, the J end by 10 bases, with 15 bases between. Germline CDR1 is SGHTA and CDR2 is FQGNSA. CDR3 region: CASSPEAAREQFF. CDR3 nucleotides: TGTGCCAGCAGCCCGGAAGCGGCCCGCGAGCAGTTCTTC.

Turning to this clonotype: Relative to the germline gene, one junction end is altered; a read error may explain this. The V and J genes are TRBV5-1 and TRBJ1-5, with TRBD1 matching over 9 bases. The CDR3 sequence is 15 residues long. CDR1 and CDR2 from the germline V gene are SGHRS and YFSETQ. CDR3 sequence reads: CASSLTGGFNQPKRF. CDR3 bases: TGCGCCAGCAGCTTAACAGGGGGCTTCAATCAGCCCAAGCGTTTT.

The CDR3 is CASSLYQRLVGQETQYF. CDR3 DNA sequence: TGTGCCAGCAGTTTATACCAGAGACTAGTAGGGCAAGAGACCCAGTACTTC. The rearrangement joins TRBV28 to TRBJ2-5; TRBD2 is a possible D gene (6 bases). Germline V CDR1 and CDR2: MDHEN, SYDVKM. The CDR3 covers 17 residues. The germline V and J ends were trimmed by 1 base and 2 bases, with 17 bases remaining between them.

This clonotype occurred many times. CDR3: CASSQTGASQETQYF. The CDR3 nucleotides are TGTGCCAGCAGCCAGACAGGAGCCAGCCAAGAGACCCAGTACTTC. The chain recombines TRBV3-1 with TRBJ2-5; TRBD1 might be the D (6 bases). Germline CDR1 and CDR2: LGHDT and YNNKEL (reference sequence). The V gene lost 3 bases and the J gene lost 1 base, with 12 bases spanning the gap. The CDR3 has 15 residues.

At least ten counts were recorded for this clonotype. The rearrangement joins TRBV5-1 to TRBJ2-2; 11 nucleotides align to TRBD2. Per the germline V gene, CDR1 is SGHRS and CDR2 is YFSETQ. The V and J ends lost 0 bases and 7 bases, in that order; junction bases with no gene match: 8. The CDR3 runs to 17 residues. CDR3: CASSLDLAGGRHGELFF. Written as DNA, the CDR3 is TGCGCCAGCAGCTTGGATCTAGCGGGGGGCCGACACGGGGAGCTGTTTTTT.

The chain combines TRBV7-8 with TRBJ2-2; TRBD2 aligns across 9 bases. This CDR3 has 18 amino acids. Germline lookup yields CDR1 SGHVS and CDR2 FQNEAQ. V gave up 2 bases and J gave up 7 bases; unmatched junction bases: 14. DNA for the CDR3: TGTGCCAGCAGCTTACTCGACAAAGGACTAGCGAATAGCGGGGAGCTGTTTTTT. Translating it yields CASSLLDKGLANSGELFF.

This clonotype showed up many times. J is TRBJ2-5 and V is TRBV20-1; 9 nucleotides match TRBD1. The CDR3 loop spans 13 amino acids. Germline-derived CDR1 and CDR2 are DFQATT and SNEGSKA (reference sequence). V lost 5 bases and J lost 3; bases outside the gene matches: 4. CDR3 coding DNA: TGCAGTGCTGGTACAGGGGGCAAAGAGACCCAGTACTTC. Amino acids: CSAGTGGKETQYF.

This clonotype was recorded at least ten times. J is TRBJ2-7 and V is TRBV5-1; D unresolved. The germline V gene encodes CDR1 SGHRS and CDR2 YFSETQ. CDR3 size: 13 residues. The germline V and J ends were trimmed by 4 bases and 2 bases, with 10 bases remaining between them. CDR3 sequence: CASSANEAYEQYF. DNA for the CDR3: TGCGCCAGCAGCGCAAACGAGGCCTACGAGCAGTACTTC.

This clonotype appeared many times. The chain is built from TRBV5-1 and TRBJ1-1, with TRBD1 matching 7 bases. There are 14 residues in the CDR3. Germline V gene data show CDR1 as SGHRS and CDR2 as YFSETQ. With V trimmed by 4 bases and J by 4 bases, 7 bases remained unmatched. The CDR3 region is CASSTSGGGTEAFF. As DNA, the CDR3 is TGCGCCAGCAGCACCTCAGGGGGTGGCACTGAAGCTTTCTTT.

V gene TRBV12-3 or TRBV12-4 combines with J gene TRBJ1-4; D may be TRBD1 (6 bases). The V end lost 7 bases, the J end lost 8 bases, and 14 bases lay between the germline ends. This CDR3 has 13 amino acids. CDR3 nucleotide sequence: TGTGCCAGCATCCTCTCGGGGGGCGAAAAACTGTTTTTT. This codes for CASILSGGEKLFF.

This clonotype was recorded many times. The rearrangement links TRBV15 to TRBJ2-1; 9 bases line up with TRBD2. The V segment lost 0 bases and the J segment 8 bases; nucleotides outside the gene matches: 8. This CDR3 has 16 amino acids. In germline, CDR1 is LNHNV, CDR2 YYDKDF (reference sequence). The CDR3 bases are TGTGCCACCAGCAGAGAGACGGGCGGGGGGGCACATGAGCAGTTCTTC. Amino acid sequence: CATSRETGGGAHEQFF.

The sample holds many counts of this clonotype. The V call is TRBV29-1, the J call TRBJ2-7; D might be TRBD1 or TRBD2, each matching 5 bases. The germline V gene encodes CDR1 SQVTM and CDR2 ANQGSEA. Trimming took 5 bases from V and 0 from J, leaving 14 bases between them. This CDR3 comprises 14 residues. The CDR3 bases are TGCAGCGTTACCGACGGGGACCTCTCCTACGAGCAGTACTTC. Protein product: CSVTDGDLSYEQYF.

This clonotype was detected ten times or more. The V and J genes are TRBV5-1 and TRBJ1-2, with 8 nucleotides matching TRBD1. The J segment lost 6 bases and the V segment lost 4 bases, leaving 17 bases of the junction unmatched. The CDR3 length is 17 residues. CDR1 and CDR2 (germline): SGHRS, YFSETQ. DNA for the CDR3: TGCGCCAGCAGCCAAAGACAGGGGAGTTTCAATTCGAATGGCTACACCTTC. Protein: CASSQRQGSFNSNGYTF.

This clonotype showed up many times. The genes are TRBV4-2 and TRBJ2-5; possibly TRBD2 for D (5 bases). CDR1 is LGHNA and CDR2 is YNFKEQ in the germline V gene. V was cut by 0 bases and J by 5 bases, with 19 bases left in between. The CDR3 extends over 17 amino acids. In DNA form, the CDR3 reads TGTGCCAGCAGCCAAGATCTTAGTGTCCGGGGATTGGAGACCCAGTACTTC. It specifies CASSQDLSVRGLETQYF.

The chain carries TRBV6-5 and TRBJ2-2; no firm D call. The CDR3 spans 15 residues. The V gene lost 6 bases and the J gene lost 3 bases, with 14 bases spanning the gap. Germline assignment: CDR1 MNHEY and CDR2 SVGAGI. The CDR3 here is CASSRARWDTGELFF. CDR3 bases: TGTGCCAGCAGCCGAGCTCGGTGGGACACCGGGGAGCTGTTTTTT.

The sample holds many counts of this clonotype. This chain links TRBV5-1 with TRBJ2-7, with 8 positions matching TRBD1. The CDR3 is made up of 15 amino acids. Germline V gives CDR1 SGHRS, CDR2 YFSETQ. The ends lost 0 bases at V and 0 bases at J; junction bases unmatched: 2. The CDR3 loop reads CASSLGQGPSYEQYF. DNA of the CDR3: TGCGCCAGCAGCTTGGGACAGGGGCCCTCCTACGAGCAGTACTTC.

Ten or more counts support this clonotype. The chain has TRBV20-1 and TRBJ1-6; tentatively, D is TRBD1 (5 bases). Trimming removed 0 bases from V and 7 bases from J, with 10 bases in between. This CDR3 is built from 14 residues. From germline, CDR1 is DFQATT and CDR2 SNEGSKA (reference sequence). CDR3 bases: TGCAGTGCTAGAGATAAGGGGATGAATTCACCCCTCCACTTT. It yields the protein CSARDKGMNSPLHF.